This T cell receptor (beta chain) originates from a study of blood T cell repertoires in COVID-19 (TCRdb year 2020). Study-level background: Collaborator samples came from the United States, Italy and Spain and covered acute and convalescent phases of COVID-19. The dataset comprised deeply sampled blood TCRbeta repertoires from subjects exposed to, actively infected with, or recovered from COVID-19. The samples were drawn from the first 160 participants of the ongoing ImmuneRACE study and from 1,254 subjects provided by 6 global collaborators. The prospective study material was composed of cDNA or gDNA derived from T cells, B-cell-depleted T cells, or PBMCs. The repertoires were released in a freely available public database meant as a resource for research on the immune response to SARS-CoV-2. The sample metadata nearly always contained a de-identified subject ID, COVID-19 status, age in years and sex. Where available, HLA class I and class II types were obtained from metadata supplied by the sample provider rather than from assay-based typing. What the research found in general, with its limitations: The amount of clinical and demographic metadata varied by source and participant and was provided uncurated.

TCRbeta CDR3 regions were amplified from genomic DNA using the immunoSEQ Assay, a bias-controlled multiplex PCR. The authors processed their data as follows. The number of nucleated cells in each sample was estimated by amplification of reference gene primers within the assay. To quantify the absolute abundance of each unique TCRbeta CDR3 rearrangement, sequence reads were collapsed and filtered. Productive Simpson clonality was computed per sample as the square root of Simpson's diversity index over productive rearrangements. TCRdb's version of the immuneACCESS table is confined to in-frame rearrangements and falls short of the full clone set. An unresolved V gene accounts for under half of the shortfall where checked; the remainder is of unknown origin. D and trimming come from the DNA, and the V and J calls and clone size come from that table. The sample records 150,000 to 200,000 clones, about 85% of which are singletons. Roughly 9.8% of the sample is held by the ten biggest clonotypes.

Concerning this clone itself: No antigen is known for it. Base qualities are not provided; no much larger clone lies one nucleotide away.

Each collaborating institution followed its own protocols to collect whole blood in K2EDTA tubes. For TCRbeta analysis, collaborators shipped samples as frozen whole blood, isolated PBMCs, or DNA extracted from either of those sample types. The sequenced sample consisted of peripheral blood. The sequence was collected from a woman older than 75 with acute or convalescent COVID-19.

The nucleotide sequence is given as TGTGCCAGCAGCCAAACCACTAGCGGGAGGGCCGGGGGCCAGTACTTC. Protein translation: CASSQTTSGRAGGQYF. The chain links TRBV3-1 (or the pseudogene TRBV3-2) with TRBJ2-5; 13 central nucleotides agree with TRBD2. From the cysteine up to the phenylalanine, the CDR3 has a length of 16 residues. Of all the DNA, just the CDR3 is kept, 48 bases in frame from base 1. Based on the germline V gene (reference sequence), the CDR1 and CDR2 sequences are LGHDT and YNNKEL. V is trimmed back by 2 bases and J by 10 bases, and the junction contains 10 bases that no gene match accounts for.